One sample yielded the 23 T cell receptor beta chains listed below, sequenced in a study of blood T cell repertoires in COVID-19. Profiling relied on immunoSEQ multiplex PCR, and the TCRdb table lists in-frame clones only, not all of them. The table lists about 160,000 clones, roughly 88% of them singletons. The sample was peripheral blood. Receptors originate from a man between 60 and 75 years old who had recovered from COVID-19.

The chain employs TRBV27 and TRBJ2-5; TRBD1 might be the D (5 bases). Germline CDR1 MNHEY, CDR2 SMNVEV (reference sequence). Trimming took 6 bases from V and 2 from J, leaving 19 bases between them. CDR3 length: 16 amino acids. CDR3 DNA: TGTGCCAGCAGCAGGCAGGGTAGTACCCCTCAAGAGACCCAGTACTTC. This encodes CASSRQGSTPQETQYF.

The chain is built from TRBV5-6 and TRBJ2-3; 7 bases align to TRBD2. In germline, CDR1 is SGHDT, CDR2 YYEEEE. The CDR3 extends over 15 amino acids. Unmatched junction bases numbered 7, after V lost 4 bases and J lost 2 bases. In DNA form, the CDR3 reads TGTGCCAGCAGCCTTTATGGGGGGGACACAGATACGCAGTATTTT. Translating gives CASSLYGGDTDTQYF.

This clone appeared a single time. The chain is built from TRBV5-6 and TRBJ2-5, with TRBD1 matching 8 bases. Germline CDR1 and CDR2: SGHDT and YYEEEE. This CDR3 comprises 14 residues. The V gene end was trimmed by 4 bases and the J gene end by 5 bases; junction bases not matched to a gene: 7. CDR3 loop: CASSRDRSMETQYF. Written as DNA, the CDR3 is TGTGCCAGCAGCCGGGACAGGTCGATGGAGACCCAGTACTTC. Variable domain in full (rest from reference TRBV5-6 and TRBJ2-5): DAGVTQSPTHLIKTRGQQVTLRCSPKSGHDTVSWYQQALGQGPQFIFQYYEEEERQRGNFPDRFSGHQFPNYSSELNVNALLLGDSALYLCASSRDRSMETQYFGPGTRLLVL.

This chain uses TRBV6-5 with TRBJ2-5; the match to TRBD2 covers 9 bases. Germline CDR1 is MNHEY and CDR2 is SVGAGI. CDR3 length: 16 amino acids. Trimming at V came to 1 base and at J to 5 bases, leaving 8 bases not matched to a gene. In DNA form, the CDR3 reads TGTGCCAGCAGTTACTTTTCGAGCGGGGGGTTCGAGACCCAGTACTTC. It translates to CASSYFSSGGFETQYF.

This chain connects TRBV5-1 to TRBJ2-5, with 7 bases lining up with TRBD1. Germline CDR1 is SGHRS and CDR2 is YFSETQ. This CDR3 contains 14 residues. The V gene end was trimmed by 4 bases and the J gene end by 2 bases; junction bases not matched to a gene: 5. The CDR3 spells CASSLPQGQETQYF. CDR3 DNA: TGCGCCAGCAGCCTCCCACAGGGGCAAGAGACCCAGTACTTC. The full variable domain, its missing parts supplied by reference TRBV5-1 and TRBJ2-5, is KAGVTQTPRYLIKTRGQQVTLSCSPISGHRSVSWYQQTPGQGLQFLFEYFSETQRNKGNFPGRFSGRQFSNSRSEMNVSTLELGDSALYLCASSLPQGQETQYFGPGTRLLVL.

On this clone: The germline gene is not matched at one end of the junction; a read error may be the cause. CDR3 amino acids: CACGLLWGGGGESAGANVLTF. The CDR3 coding sequence is TGTGCTTGTGGTTTGCTGTGGGGGGGTGGCGGGGAGTCCGCTGGGGCCAACGTCCTGACTTTC. This chain connects TRBV12-5 to TRBJ2-6; 7 nucleotides line up with TRBD2. The CDR3 runs 21 residues. Germline-derived CDR1 and CDR2 are LGHNT and FRNRAP.

This clone has more than one count but fewer than ten. V is TRBV3-1 (or the pseudogene TRBV3-2) and J is TRBJ2-7, with 9 bases identical to TRBD2. The V gene end was trimmed by 8 bases and the J gene end by 4 bases; junction bases not matched to a gene: 6. The CDR3 spans 13 residues. The V gene's germline CDR1 is LGHDT and CDR2 YNNKEL (reference sequence). DNA of the CDR3: TGTGCCAGCGGGGCTAGCGGGGCATACGAGCAGTACTTC. Translated, it gives CASGASGAYEQYF.

The V call is TRBV5-6, the J call TRBJ1-1; D is undetermined. CDR1 is SGHDT, CDR2 YYEEEE, per germline. The CDR3 sequence is 16 residues long. V was pared by 0 bases and J by 0 bases, with 12 bases between. In nucleotides, the CDR3 is TGTGCCAGCAGCTTGGGGTGGAGGAGACTGAACACTGAAGCTTTCTTT. Translated, it gives CASSLGWRRLNTEAFF.

V is TRBV30 and J is TRBJ1-1; no reliable D call. Per germline, CDR1 GTSNPN and CDR2 SVGIG (reference sequence). This CDR3 has 12 residues. V was pared by 1 base and J by 7 bases, with 10 bases between. CDR3 bases: TGTGCCTGGAGTGGTCTATTGTATGAAGCTTTCTTT. This gives the protein CAWSGLLYEAFF.

This rearrangement joins TRBV6-5 to TRBJ1-1, with D hard to call. The V gene's germline CDR1 is MNHEY and CDR2 SVGAGI. V was shortened by 5 bases and J by 4 bases, with 11 bases between the two germline ends. This CDR3 has 13 residues. DNA of the CDR3: TGTGCCAGCAGTCAACTATTGGGCACTGAAGCTTTCTTT. Translating it yields CASSQLLGTEAFF.

The V call is TRBV7-3, the J call TRBJ1-1; D not certain. CDR1 is SGHTA, CDR2 FQGTGA, per germline. Trimming left V 6 bases short and J 0 bases short, with 8 bases between. CDR3 length equals 13 residues. The CDR3 nucleotides are TGTGCCAGCAGTTCACAGTTGAACACTGAAGCTTTCTTT. Its translation: CASSSQLNTEAFF.

This rearrangement joins TRBV27 to TRBJ1-1; D is possibly TRBD1 (6 bases). Trimming removed 5 bases from V and 5 bases from J, with 18 bases in between. Germline CDR1 and CDR2: MNHEY and SMNVEV (reference sequence). CDR3 length: 15 amino acids. The CDR3 here is CASSPAGAGETEAFF. Written as DNA, the CDR3 is TGTGCCAGCAGTCCCGCCGGGGCAGGGGAGACTGAAGCTTTCTTT.

The chain carries TRBV12-3 or TRBV12-4 and TRBJ1-2; D ambiguous. The CDR3 is 12 residues long. Trimming stripped 1 base from V and 8 bases from J, with 8 bases between. The DNA for the CDR3 is TGTGCCAGCAGTTTAGGAGGTGGCGGCTACACCTTC. This encodes CASSLGGGGYTF.

The genes are TRBV5-5 and TRBJ2-2, with a possible D match to TRBD2 (8 bases). The CDR3 has 14 residues. The germline V gene encodes CDR1 SGHKS and CDR2 YYEKEE (reference sequence). V lost 4 bases and J 5 bases, leaving 12 bases between the germline ends. The CDR3 reads CASSRGGQTGELFF. In DNA form, the CDR3 reads TGTGCCAGCAGCCGGGGGGGACAGACCGGGGAGCTGTTTTTT.

The V and J genes are TRBV9 and TRBJ2-7; 10 nucleotides line up with TRBD1. The CDR3 runs 15 residues. Germline V lookup: CDR1 SGDLS, CDR2 YYNGEE. Trimming at V came to 0 bases and at J to 5 bases, leaving 5 bases not matched to a gene. The CDR3 coding sequence is TGTGCCAGCAGCGTAGCGGGGACAGGGGACGACGAGCAGTACTTC. The encoded protein is CASSVAGTGDDEQYF.

The chain links TRBV5-3 to TRBJ1-6; D remains ambiguous. TRBV5-3 is an ORF; its function is uncertain. The CDR3 has 13 amino acids. Trimming pared 1 base from V and 4 bases from J, leaving 3 bases between. The CDR3 sequence: CARSLRYNSPLHF. The CDR3 bases are TGTGCCAGAAGCTTGCGGTATAATTCACCCCTCCACTTT.

This CDR3 is CAISLAPRNEQYF. The CDR3, as DNA: TGTGCCATCAGCCTTGCCCCCAGGAACGAGCAGTACTTC. This rearrangement joins TRBV10-3 to TRBJ2-7; D is unresolved. The CDR3 has 13 residues. The germline gives CDR1 ENHRY, CDR2 SYGVKD. Trimming pared 6 bases from V and 5 bases from J, leaving 14 bases between.

The rearrangement joins TRBV19 to TRBJ1-1, with TRBD1 identical over 8 bases. The CDR3 is 14 residues long. Per the germline V gene, CDR1 is LNHDA and CDR2 is SQIVND (reference sequence). With V trimmed by 5 bases and J by 2 bases, 4 bases remained unmatched. This CDR3 reads CASSVDRGNTEAFF. The CDR3 nucleotides are TGTGCCAGTAGTGTCGACAGGGGAAACACTGAAGCTTTCTTT. The entire variable domain, with the rest obtained from reference TRBV19 and TRBJ1-1, is as follows: DGGITQSPKYLFRKEGQNVTLSCEQNLNHDAMYWYRQDPGQGLRLIYYSQIVNDFQKGDIAEGYSVSREKKESFPLTVTSAQKNPTAFYLCASSVDRGNTEAFFGQGTRLTVV.

J is TRBJ1-5 and V is TRBV18; possible D gene TRBD1, 6 bases. The germline V gene encodes CDR1 KGHSH and CDR2 LQKENI. V was shortened by 3 bases and J by 4 bases, with 10 bases between the two germline ends. The CDR3 is made up of 14 amino acids. The CDR3 is CASSPTGGNQPQHF. DNA of the CDR3: TGTGCCAGCTCACCGACAGGAGGTAATCAGCCCCAGCATTTT.

The CDR3 DNA sequence: TGTGCCAGTAGTATACAGGGGGGCGAGCAGTACTTC. It translates to CASSIQGGEQYF. The V gene is TRBV19, the J gene TRBJ2-7; D possibly corresponds to TRBD1 (7 bases). Trimming removed 2 bases at V and 6 bases at J, with 8 bases between. This CDR3 has 12 residues. Germline CDR1 reads LNHDA; CDR2 reads SQIVND (reference sequence). The full variable domain, rest sourced from reference TRBV19 and TRBJ2-7, is DGGITQSPKYLFRKEGQNVTLSCEQNLNHDAMYWYRQDPGQGLRLIYYSQIVNDFQKGDIAEGYSVSREKKESFPLTVTSAQKNPTAFYLCASSIQGGEQYFGPGTRLTVT.

The chain carries TRBV19 and TRBJ2-7; D not certain. Trimming took 3 bases from V and 5 from J, leaving 14 bases between them. Germline V gives CDR1 LNHDA, CDR2 SQIVND (reference sequence). The CDR3 totals 14 residues. CDR3 sequence: CASSMQVFRNEQYF. The CDR3 DNA reads TGTGCCAGTAGTATGCAGGTCTTTAGGAACGAGCAGTACTTC.

The chain uses TRBV7-3 and TRBJ2-1; 12 bases are a match to TRBD1. Trimming took 2 bases from V and 7 from J; bases not matched to a gene: 3. The CDR3 extends over 15 amino acids. Germline assignment: CDR1 SGHTA and CDR2 FQGTGA. The CDR3 nucleotides read TGTGCCAGCAGCTTATCGGGACAGGGGGCTAATGAGCAGTTCTTC. This gives the protein CASSLSGQGANEQFF.

This clone was counted a single time. V usage is TRBV12-3 or TRBV12-4 and J usage is TRBJ1-4; D unresolved. V dropped 5 bases and J dropped 8 bases, with 12 bases sitting between them. The CDR3 contains 13 residues. The CDR3 loop reads CASSQNVAEKLFF. The CDR3 DNA sequence: TGTGCCAGCAGTCAAAATGTGGCAGAAAAACTGTTTTTT.